Shown below are 5 T cell receptor beta chains from a single sample sequenced in a study of blood T cell repertoires in COVID-19. Some clones are missing from TCRdb's copy, which holds only in-frame ones; the method was immunoSEQ multiplex PCR. The table records 450,000 or so clones, around 89% of them present only once. The sample taken for sequencing was peripheral blood. The receptors originated from a middle-aged woman with COVID-19, enrolled during active disease.

This chain connects TRBV28 to TRBJ2-1; TRBD2 matches at 12 bases. Germline values: CDR1 MDHEN, CDR2 SYDVKM. There are 15 residues in the CDR3. Germline trimming cut 4 bases from V and 6 bases from J; bases unmatched to any gene: 4. In nucleotides, the CDR3 is TGTGCCAGCAGTTCACCGGGACTAGCGGGCAATGAGCAGTTCTTC. This encodes CASSSPGLAGNEQFF.

The rearrangement uses TRBV18 and TRBJ2-7; a weak D match, TRBD2 (5 bases). Trimming took 2 bases from V and 2 from J, leaving 10 bases between them. This CDR3 has 14 amino acids. The germline V gene has CDR1 KGHSH and CDR2 LQKENI. CDR3: CASSPEEDTYEQYF. For the CDR3, the DNA is TGTGCCAGCTCACCAGAGGAGGATACCTACGAGCAGTACTTC.

The gene calls are TRBV6-5 and TRBJ1-2; D may be TRBD1 (6 bases). V lost 11 bases and J lost 3, with 13 bases in between. This CDR3 comprises 12 residues. Germline V lookup: CDR1 MNHEY, CDR2 SVGAGI. The CDR3 loop is CAAGQGYYGYTF. As DNA, the CDR3 is TGTGCCGCGGGCCAGGGGTACTATGGCTACACCTTC.

The rearrangement uses TRBV5-1 and TRBJ2-1, with unresolved D. Germline V gene data show CDR1 as SGHRS and CDR2 as YFSETQ. Between the trimmed V and J ends, which lost 2 bases and 5 bases, there was a span of 11 bases. CDR3 length equals 14 residues. In nucleotides, the CDR3 is TGCGCCAGCAGCTTTTTCGGTTCAAACAATGAGCAGTTCTTC. Residues: CASSFFGSNNEQFF.

This clone has a handful of counts. This sequence joins TRBV4-3 and TRBJ1-5; 7 nucleotides agree with TRBD1. This CDR3 region has 17 residues. Germline loops: CDR1 LGHNA, CDR2 YSLEER. V shed 0 bases and J 1 base; nucleotides not matched to a gene: 6. CDR3 loop: CASSQDPEQGSNQPQHF. The CDR3 DNA is TGCGCCAGCAGCCAAGATCCCGAACAGGGGAGCAATCAGCCCCAGCATTTT.